The rows below give T cell receptor beta chains drawn from one sample of a study of blood T cell repertoires in COVID-19. The method was immunoSEQ multiplex PCR; TCRdb's version includes in-frame clones alone and lacks a portion of them. The sample lists about 250,000 clones, approximately 83% occurring once. Material: peripheral blood. The receptors were gathered from a person between 65 and 80 years old with COVID-19, enrolled during active disease. Each CDR3 is given with its conserved first and last residue.

J gene: TRBJ2-2; V gene: TRBV6-4; CDR3 protein: CASSDGEYTGELFF
J gene: TRBJ2-7; V gene: TRBV9; CDR3 protein: CASSVIWDRNPNCSYEQYF
J gene: TRBJ1-2; V gene: TRBV10-3; CDR3 protein: CAISAGGGKANYGYTF
J gene: TRBJ1-4; V gene: TRBV4-2; CDR3 protein: CASSQAGGGASNEKLFF
J gene: TRBJ2-2; V gene: TRBV27; CDR3 protein: CASSSGTNTGELFF
J gene: TRBJ1-5; V gene: TRBV7-2; CDR3 protein: CASSLGQGGSNQPQHF
J gene: TRBJ2-7; V gene: TRBV5-5; CDR3 protein: CASSHRGFRIVAYEQYF
J gene: TRBJ1-1; V gene: TRBV5-1; CDR3 protein: CASSRPGQGEAEAFF
J gene: TRBJ2-7; V gene: TRBV12-3/TRBV12-4; CDR3 protein: CASSFRGFNEQYF
J gene: TRBJ1-5; V gene: TRBV2; CDR3 protein: CASSPGRASNQPQHF
J gene: TRBJ2-2; V gene: TRBV2; CDR3 protein: CASRTDFTGELFF
J gene: TRBJ2-6; V gene: TRBV7-2; CDR3 protein: CASSFDSGTGGGLTF
J gene: TRBJ2-1; V gene: TRBV6-5; CDR3 protein: CASSAGTSSYNEQFF
J gene: TRBJ1-5; V gene: TRBV18; CDR3 protein: CASSPDSSNQPQHF
J gene: TRBJ1-2; V gene: TRBV24-1; CDR3 protein: CATSDLQGWGYTF
J gene: TRBJ2-7; V gene: TRBV27; CDR3 protein: CASISLESYEQYF
J gene: TRBJ2-1; V gene: TRBV5-1; CDR3 protein: CASSLGLAGSPTYNEQFF
J gene: TRBJ2-1; V gene: TRBV29-1; CDR3 protein: CSVKGTENYNEQFF
J gene: TRBJ2-4; V gene: TRBV29-1; CDR3 protein: CSVPGQVGNIQYF
J gene: TRBJ2-3; V gene: TRBV6-6; CDR3 protein: CASSPARGRGLTDTQYF
J gene: TRBJ1-2; V gene: TRBV7-9; CDR3 protein: CASSKGQGDGYTF
J gene: TRBJ1-5; V gene: TRBV20-1; CDR3 protein: CSASSPGYNQPQHF
J gene: TRBJ2-5; V gene: TRBV12-5; CDR3 protein: CASGFGQGGGTQYF
J gene: TRBJ2-1; V gene: TRBV10-2; CDR3 protein: CASSVNSFYNEQFF
J gene: TRBJ2-5; V gene: TRBV7-9; CDR3 protein: CASSFGLAAQETQYF
J gene: TRBJ1-3; V gene: TRBV23-1; CDR3 protein: CASSPGVFSGNTIYF
J gene: TRBJ1-6; V gene: TRBV11-2; CDR3 protein: CASSLATGGRGSPLHF
J gene: TRBJ1-1; V gene: TRBV4-3; CDR3 protein: CASSFRAGTEAFF
J gene: TRBJ2-7; V gene: TRBV7-9; CDR3 protein: CASSPRQGHPYEQYF
J gene: TRBJ2-7; V gene: TRBV7-2; CDR3 protein: CASSPGFYPSEQYF
J gene: TRBJ2-2; V gene: TRBV7-8; CDR3 protein: CASSRGTGLGTGELFF
J gene: TRBJ1-5; V gene: TRBV7-8; CDR3 protein: CASSLLRDRGPQPQHF
J gene: TRBJ2-5; V gene: TRBV5-1; CDR3 protein: CASSLGPGQKETQYF
J gene: TRBJ1-4; V gene: TRBV27; CDR3 protein: CASTRVGTGNEKLFF
J gene: TRBJ1-6; V gene: TRBV13; CDR3 protein: CASSLQGVYSPLHF
J gene: TRBJ2-1; V gene: TRBV5-4; CDR3 protein: CASRTDRVAYNEQFF
J gene: TRBJ2-3; V gene: TRBV7-2; CDR3 protein: CASSWGGASTDTQYF
J gene: TRBJ2-1; V gene: TRBV6-2/TRBV6-3; CDR3 protein: CASSSGISGGHEQFF
J gene: TRBJ1-1; V gene: TRBV28; CDR3 protein: CASSLLNTEAFF
J gene: TRBJ1-4; V gene: TRBV19; CDR3 protein: CASSARTGGNEKLFF
J gene: TRBJ2-1; V gene: TRBV3-1/TRBV3-2; CDR3 protein: CASSGLAGESNEQFF
J gene: TRBJ2-2; V gene: TRBV5-5; CDR3 protein: CASSFRLDGGTGELFF
J gene: TRBJ2-3; V gene: TRBV4-2; CDR3 protein: CASSRSTGSDTQYF
J gene: TRBJ2-7; V gene: TRBV3-1/TRBV3-2; CDR3 protein: CASSQGVANNGYEQYF
J gene: TRBJ1-1; V gene: TRBV29-1; CDR3 protein: CSVALSQGGTEAFF
J gene: TRBJ1-2; V gene: TRBV10-3; CDR3 protein: CAISDPGTPVNYGYTF
J gene: TRBJ2-3; V gene: TRBV19; CDR3 protein: CASRQENSRDTQYF
J gene: TRBJ2-6; V gene: TRBV7-2; CDR3 protein: CASSSEVNRASGANVLTF
J gene: TRBJ1-2; V gene: TRBV7-2; CDR3 protein: CASSLLVGTNSRKGYTF
J gene: TRBJ1-2; V gene: TRBV7-9; CDR3 protein: CASIYAGGEHGYTF
J gene: TRBJ1-5; V gene: TRBV30; CDR3 protein: CAWSIGGTGCQPQHF
J gene: TRBJ2-1; V gene: TRBV4-2; CDR3 protein: CASSQDGDTNYNEQFF
J gene: TRBJ2-6; V gene: TRBV5-1; CDR3 protein: CASGQGPSGANVLTF
J gene: TRBJ2-7; V gene: TRBV5-1; CDR3 protein: CASSLQGDAYEQYF
J gene: TRBJ2-2; V gene: TRBV9; CDR3 protein: CASSIPAGVDTGELFF
J gene: TRBJ1-2; V gene: TRBV7-9; CDR3 protein: CASSSTGPRNYGYTF
J gene: TRBJ2-2; V gene: TRBV7-8; CDR3 protein: CASTPGGQNTGELFF
J gene: TRBJ1-3; V gene: TRBV9; CDR3 protein: CASSESQANSGNTIYF
J gene: TRBJ1-3; V gene: TRBV28; CDR3 protein: CASSTAGQVNTIYF
J gene: TRBJ2-7; V gene: TRBV29-1; CDR3 protein: CSVVQAGGPFLSYEQYF